The rows below give T cell receptor beta chains drawn from one sample of a study of technical replicates of blood from a handful of donors. Measured with immunoSEQ multiplex PCR; TCRdb has only the in-frame clones, and not every one. The data contain about 59,000 clones, 97% of them singletons. Sequencing used T cells isolated from PBMCs. The receptors were sampled from a human donor in good health. The CDR3 runs from the conserved cysteine through the conserved F or W. D genes are given only for firm matches. Not every row has a clone size; where given, it reads once, few, many or a size class.

clone size | J gene | D gene | V gene | CDR3 protein | CDR3 DNA
- | TRBJ2-5 | TRBD1 | TRBV7-9 | CASSGTAQETQYF | TGTGCCAGCAGCGGGACAGCCCAAGAGACCCAGTACTTC
- | TRBJ1-1 | TRBD1 | TRBV5-1 | CASSFDRVNTEAFF | TGCGCCAGCAGCTTCGACAGGGTGAACACTGAAGCTTTCTTT
- | TRBJ1-1 | TRBD1 | TRBV5-4 | CASSLTGTVIAFF | TGTGCCAGCAGCCTAACCGGGACAGTTATTGCTTTCTTT
- | TRBJ1-2 | TRBD1 | TRBV2 | CASSEKGGSSGYTF | TGTGCCAGCAGTGAAAAAGGGGGCAGCTCTGGCTACACCTTC
- | TRBJ2-1 | - | TRBV7-6 | CASSLAVGSTGYNEQFF | TGTGCCAGCAGCTTAGCCGTAGGGTCGACAGGCTACAATGAGCAGTTCTTC
- | TRBJ2-1 | - | TRBV27 | CASSFEGGSYNEQFF | TGTGCCAGCAGTTTCGAGGGCGGTTCCTACAATGAGCAGTTCTTC
- | TRBJ2-2 | TRBD2 | TRBV5-1 | CASSTGLAGAAGELFF | TGCGCCAGCAGCACCGGACTAGCGGGAGCGGCCGGGGAGCTGTTTTTT
- | TRBJ2-4 | - | TRBV2 | CASNEWPRSKNIQYF | TGTGCCAGCAACGAATGGCCTAGGTCCAAAAACATTCAGTACTTC
- | TRBJ1-3 | - | TRBV5-1 | CASRSEPTGNTIYF | TGCGCCAGCCGGTCCGAGCCAACTGGAAACACCATATATTTT
- | TRBJ1-2 | - | TRBV27 | CASSLSSGLYGYTF | TGTGCCAGCAGTTTATCTTCAGGTCTCTATGGCTACACCTTC
- | TRBJ1-2 | - | TRBV7-8 | CASSLARSNYGYTF | TGTGCCAGCAGCTTGGCGAGGAGCAACTATGGCTACACCTTC
- | TRBJ1-1 | - | TRBV13 | CASSRPGYLGGGTEAFF | TGTGCCAGCAGCCGGCCGGGGTATTTGGGGGGAGGGACTGAAGCTTTCTTT
- | TRBJ2-7 | - | TRBV28 | CASRTSAQTTSYEQYF | TGTGCCAGCAGAACCTCCGCACAAACCACCTCCTACGAGCAGTACTTC
- | TRBJ1-5 | TRBD1 | TRBV19 | CASSIGTGRDQPQHF | TGTGCCAGTAGTATAGGGACAGGGCGAGATCAGCCCCAGCATTTT
- | TRBJ1-3 | - | TRBV6-6 | CASGMYGAGNTIYF | TGTGCCAGCGGAATGTACGGAGCTGGAAACACCATATATTTT
- | TRBJ2-3 | TRBD2 | TRBV2 | CASTRGSSTDTQYF | TGTGCCAGCACCCGCGGGAGTTCCACAGATACGCAGTATTTT
- | TRBJ2-2 | TRBD1 | TRBV5-4 | CASSPRQGGGTGELFF | TGTGCCAGCAGCCCCCGACAGGGGGGCGGCACCGGGGAGCTGTTTTTT
- | TRBJ1-1 | - | TRBV4-1 | CASSQVKGRDGEAFF | TGCGCCAGCAGCCAAGTTAAGGGCAGGGATGGTGAAGCTTTCTTT
- | TRBJ2-2 | TRBD1 | TRBV5-1 | CASSPLTGDSGELFF | TGCGCCAGCAGCCCCCTGACAGGGGACAGCGGGGAGCTGTTTTTT
- | TRBJ2-7 | - | TRBV28 | CASTPLAISSYEQYF | TGTGCCAGCACTCCGCTAGCGATAAGCTCCTACGAGCAGTACTTC
- | TRBJ1-6 | - | TRBV19 | CASSISGNSPLHF | TGTGCCAGTAGTATATCGGGGAATTCACCCCTCCACTTT
- | TRBJ1-5 | - | TRBV6-1 | CASAGDYSNQPQHF | TGTGCCAGCGCAGGGGATTATAGCAATCAGCCCCAGCATTTT
- | TRBJ2-1 | TRBD1 | TRBV2 | CASSESGQGNEQFF | TGTGCCAGCAGTGAATCGGGACAGGGGAATGAGCAGTTCTTC
- | TRBJ2-7 | - | TRBV6-1 | CASSRQSSYEQYF | TGTGCCAGCAGTAGACAGAGCTCCTACGAGCAGTACTTC
- | TRBJ2-1 | TRBD2 | TRBV10-3 | CAINTSGGPDNEQFF | TGTGCCATCAATACTAGCGGGGGGCCGGACAATGAGCAGTTCTTC
- | TRBJ1-5 | - | TRBV28 | CASSLSVAGNDQPQHF | TGTGCCAGCAGTTTATCAGTGGCAGGGAATGATCAGCCCCAGCATTTT
- | TRBJ2-4 | TRBD1 | TRBV5-4 | CADQQGLDGKNIQYF | TGTGCCGATCAACAGGGGTTGGATGGCAAAAACATTCAGTACTTC
- | TRBJ1-4 | - | TRBV10-3 | CAISAEGVAGVGEKLFF | TGTGCCATCAGTGCCGAGGGTGTCGCAGGGGTTGGTGAAAAACTGTTTTTT
- | TRBJ1-5 | - | TRBV2 | CASTRDSNQPQHF | TGTGCCAGCACCCGGGATAGCAATCAGCCCCAGCATTTT
- | TRBJ1-4 | TRBD1 | TRBV19 | CASMGQGLSTNEKLFF | TGTGCCAGTATGGGACAGGGTCTTTCAACTAATGAAAAACTGTTTTTT
- | TRBJ1-2 | - | TRBV5-1 | CASSLNQGNYGYTF | TGCGCCAGCAGCTTGAATCAGGGTAACTATGGCTACACCTTC
- | TRBJ2-3 | TRBD2 | TRBV4-2 | CASSQDLAGATDTQYF | TGTGCCAGCAGCCAAGATCTAGCGGGGGCCACAGATACGCAGTATTTT
few | TRBJ2-1 | - | TRBV5-4 | CASSSNRWREFF | TGTGCCAGCAGCTCTAATAGATGGCGGGAGTTCTTC
- | TRBJ1-4 | - | TRBV5-1 | CASSLVAEGEKLFF | TGCGCCAGCAGCTTGGTTGCGGAAGGTGAAAAACTGTTTTTT
- | TRBJ2-1 | TRBD2 | TRBV6-5 | CASSYAVSSGLGEQFF | TGTGCCAGCAGTTACGCAGTCTCTAGCGGCCTGGGGGAGCAGTTCTTC
- | TRBJ2-3 | TRBD2 | TRBV7-9 | CASSGRGSGGHASTDTQYF | TGTGCCAGCAGCGGGCGGGGTAGCGGGGGACACGCTAGCACAGATACGCAGTATTTT
- | TRBJ2-7 | - | TRBV5-4 | CASSLADRSSYEQYF | TGTGCCAGCAGCCTGGCTGACAGGTCTTCCTACGAGCAGTACTTC
- | TRBJ2-7 | TRBD1 | TRBV6-5 | CASSYSTGRKYEQYF | TGTGCCAGCAGTTACTCGACAGGGAGAAAATACGAGCAGTACTTC
- | TRBJ1-6 | - | TRBV7-9 | CASSSGNSPLHF | TGTGCCAGCAGCTCGGGTAATTCACCCCTCCACTTT
- | TRBJ2-1 | - | TRBV13 | CASSLGGLQALYNEQFF | TGTGCCAGCAGCTTAGGGGGCTTGCAGGCCCTCTACAATGAGCAGTTCTTC
- | TRBJ1-4 | - | TRBV10-1 | CASSAASREKLFF | TGCGCCAGCAGTGCGGCTTCGCGGGAAAAACTGTTTTTT
- | TRBJ1-4 | - | TRBV7-8 | CASSQTGINEKLFF | TGTGCCAGCAGCCAGACAGGAATTAATGAAAAACTGTTTTTT
- | TRBJ2-3 | TRBD1 | TRBV29-1 | CSVEDPWDRGGTDTQYF | TGCAGCGTTGAAGATCCTTGGGACAGGGGCGGCACAGATACGCAGTATTTT
- | TRBJ2-1 | - | TRBV27 | CASSLEGLTYNEQFF | TGTGCCAGCAGTTTGGAGGGCCTAACCTACAATGAGCAGTTCTTC
- | TRBJ1-1 | - | TRBV7-6 | CASSSPGGEAFF | TGTGCCAGCAGCTCTCCGGGAGGCGAAGCTTTCTTT
- | TRBJ1-6 | - | TRBV27 | CASSPTANSYNSPLHF | TGTGCCAGCAGTCCAACAGCCAACTCCTATAATTCACCCCTCCACTTT
- | TRBJ1-3 | - | TRBV30 | CASERVGNTIYF | TGTGCCTCGGAGCGGGTTGGAAACACCATATATTTT
- | TRBJ2-5 | - | TRBV10-2 | CASSERRGLKETQYF | TGCGCCAGCAGTGAGCGGAGGGGGCTCAAGGAGACCCAGTACTTC
- | TRBJ1-4 | TRBD1 | TRBV7-2 | CASSLGTGGQGLFF | TGTGCCAGCAGCTTAGGGACAGGTGGGCAAGGACTGTTTTTT
- | TRBJ2-7 | - | TRBV5-1 | CASSRDDIFYEQYF | TGCGCCAGCAGCCGGGATGACATATTCTACGAGCAGTACTTC
- | TRBJ1-1 | - | TRBV4-1 | CASSQGGFGVFTEAFF | TGCGCCAGCAGCCAAGGCGGATTCGGAGTTTTCACTGAAGCTTTCTTT
- | TRBJ2-7 | TRBD1 | TRBV5-1 | CASSLVGRDSSIHEQYF | TGCGCCAGCAGCCTCGTCGGACGGGACAGTTCGATTCACGAGCAGTACTTC